Each of the 2 T cell receptor beta chains below was sequenced from the same sample in a study of naive and memory T cell subsets. Study observations and caveats: A few larger clonotypes appeared in naive repertoires, especially CD8, possibly memory cells re-expressing CD45RA.

Both TRBC1 and TRBC2 were covered by a beta constant-region primer of two equimolar oligonucleotides. Nested alpha and beta constant-region primers with the SP2 primer drove four PCR rounds on ligated cDNA. TCRdb re-derived calls from the UMI-ligation and nested PCR reads in MiXCR, one entry per CDR3 protein. The sample contains 150,000 or so distinct CDR3 sequences, about 23% of which appear only once. What these receptors recognize is not known. The sample was naive CD4+ T cells from blood. Receptors originate from a human donor in good health.

The V gene is TRBV5-4, the J gene TRBJ2-2; 9 bases are shared with TRBD2. V gave up 4 bases and J gave up 4 bases; unmatched junction bases: 20. In germline, CDR1 is SGHNT, CDR2 YYREEE (reference sequence). The CDR3 loop spans 20 amino acids. The CDR3 DNA reads as TGTGCCAGCAGCGGTCGAAGGAGGGGTAGCGGGAGCTTGAGCACCGGGGAGCTGTTTTTT. Its protein product is CASSGRRRGSGSLSTGELFF.

CDR3 region: CSVQGRMETQYF. The CDR3 nucleotides are TGCAGCGTCCAGGGTAGGATGGAGACCCAGTACTTC. The chain links TRBV29-1 to TRBJ2-5; possible D gene TRBD1, 5 bases. Looked up from germline, CDR1 is SQVTM and CDR2 is ANQGSEA. V was trimmed by 6 bases and J by 5 bases, leaving 13 bases between them. The CDR3 runs to 12 residues.